This T cell receptor beta chain is drawn from a study of cytomegalovirus exposure and HLA in healthy donors. Note on this clone: As yet, its antigen is unknown.

Findings and caveats of the study: Most CMV-associated TCR beta chains appeared HLA-restricted in a later analysis.

PCR amplification relied on 60 Vbeta primers (plus 13 Jbeta primers). TCRdb's table, derived via immunoSEQ multiplex PCR, lists solely in-frame clones and lacks some. The repertoire holds some 170,000 clones, with 80% as singletons. The TCR originated in a man between 18 and 29 years old in good health and CMV-seropositive. Material for sequencing was PBMCs.

The CDR3 region has the DNA TGTGCCAGCAGTGAAGGGACAGGGTATAATTCACCCCTCCACTTT. Amino acid sequence: CASSEGTGYNSPLHF. The rearrangement links TRBV2 to TRBJ1-6; 8 bases are shared with TRBD1. The ends lost 1 base at V and 4 bases at J; junction bases unmatched: 0. The CDR3 sequence is 15 residues long. Per the germline V gene, CDR1 is SNHLY and CDR2 is FYNNEI. The complete variable domain, with remaining parts taken from reference TRBV2 and TRBJ1-6, reads EPEVTQTPSHQVTQMGQEVILRCVPISNHLYFYWYRQILGQKVEFLVSFYNNEISEKSEIFDDQFSVERPDGSNFTLKIRSTKLEDSAMYFCASSEGTGYNSPLHFGNGTRLTVT.